The 12 T cell receptor beta chains below all came from one sample that was sequenced in a study of post-analysis software for immune sequencing data. Incorporated into the TCR beta cDNA libraries were unique molecular identifiers, which served to reduce PCR and sequencing biases. In TCRdb, the PCR reads were re-called with MiXCR into one record per CDR3 protein. The sample gives about 770,000 distinct CDR3 sequences, 46% of which show up once; roughly 5% is in the top ten. Study conclusions and caveats: Elevated frequency relative to controls characterized about 5 TRBV segments in patients, TRBV5-6, TRBV5-1 and TRBV20-1 among them.

No cognate antigen is known for these TCRs. Sequences were obtained from blood. The receptors originated from a girl under 18 with multiple sclerosis.

The chain carries TRBV6-5 and TRBJ2-6; D may be TRBD1 (6 bases). V was cut by 4 bases and J by 0 bases, with 10 bases left in between. This CDR3 spans 16 amino acids. CDR1 is MNHEY, CDR2 SVGAGI, per germline. The CDR3 spells CASSWDTYSGANVLTF. In nucleotides, the CDR3 is TGTGCCAGCAGTTGGGACACCTACTCTGGGGCCAACGTCCTGACTTTC.

V and J are TRBV6-2 or TRBV6-3 and TRBJ1-2; D unresolved. Per germline, CDR1 MNHEY and CDR2 SVGEGT. The CDR3 length is 15 residues. The V gene lost 2 bases and the J gene lost 4 bases, with 14 bases spanning the gap. The CDR3 loop is CASSYLGPGIYGYTF. The CDR3 nucleotides read TGTGCCAGCAGTTACCTAGGGCCGGGAATCTATGGCTACACCTTC.

This clonotype was observed a handful of times. V usage is TRBV5-6 and J usage is TRBJ1-1; D call uncertain. Trimming removed 0 bases at V and 4 bases at J, with 10 bases between. This CDR3 contains 14 residues. Per germline, CDR1 SGHDT and CDR2 YYEEEE. CDR3 sequence: CASSLGGRSTEAFF. CDR3 coding DNA: TGTGCCAGCAGCTTGGGCGGCAGAAGCACTGAAGCTTTCTTT.

CDR3 protein: CATSREGLLTDTQYF. DNA for the CDR3: TGTGCCACCAGCAGGGAGGGACTCCTCACTGATACGCAGTATTTT. This chain uses TRBV15 with TRBJ2-3, with D perhaps TRBD2 (6 bases). The V gene lost 3 bases and the J gene lost 6 bases, with 16 bases spanning the gap. Germline lookup yields CDR1 LNHNV and CDR2 YYDKDF (reference sequence). This CDR3 contains 15 residues.

About this clonotype: A much larger clone sits a single nucleotide away, making a read error possible. The rearrangement links TRBV29-1 to TRBJ2-5; the D is unclear. The V gene's germline CDR1 is SQVTM and CDR2 ANQGSEA. The CDR3 spans 12 residues. CDR3 bases: TGCAGCGCTGTGGACGGCATAGAGACCCGGTACTTC. Amino acid sequence: CSAVDGIETRYF.

V is TRBV13 and J is TRBJ1-1; perhaps TRBD1 as D (6 bases). CDR3 size: 15 residues. With 0 bases removed from V and 3 bases from J, the gap between germline ends came to 11 bases. Germline lookup yields CDR1 PRHDT and CDR2 FYEKMQ (reference sequence). The CDR3 sequence: CASSLGSGVDTEAFF. For the CDR3, the DNA is TGTGCCAGCAGCTTAGGGTCAGGGGTGGACACTGAAGCTTTCTTT.

This clonotype was seen a few times. This chain links TRBV29-1 with TRBJ2-3; D ambiguous. V was cut by 3 bases and J by 4 bases, with 5 bases left in between. The CDR3 consists of 11 residues. From germline, CDR1 is SQVTM and CDR2 ANQGSEA. The CDR3 region is CSVEFADTQYF. As DNA, the CDR3 is TGCAGCGTTGAGTTCGCAGATACGCAGTATTTT.

J is TRBJ2-7 and V is TRBV5-5; no definite D call. The V gene's germline CDR1 is SGHKS and CDR2 YYEKEE (reference sequence). V shed 2 bases and J shed 1 base, with 7 bases lying between them. This CDR3 comprises 13 residues. Here the CDR3 DNA reads TGTGCCAGCAGCTTTGCCCAATCCTACGAGCAGTACTTC. Its protein is CASSFAQSYEQYF.

This chain links TRBV5-6 with TRBJ1-1; no clear D. The V and J ends lost 4 bases and 11 bases respectively, with 12 bases between them. The CDR3 covers 11 residues. Germline V CDR1 and CDR2: SGHDT, YYEEEE. For the CDR3, the DNA is TGTGCCAGCAGCAGGAGGGTGGAGGCTTTCTTT. This encodes CASSRRVEAFF.

V is TRBV29-1 and J is TRBJ2-1; D is ambiguous. CDR1 is SQVTM and CDR2 is ANQGSEA in the germline V gene. CDR3 length: 15 amino acids. Trimming pared 0 bases from V and 1 base from J, leaving 10 bases between. The CDR3 protein is CSVEEHGQSYNEQFF. In DNA, the CDR3 is TGCAGCGTTGAAGAGCACGGCCAATCCTACAATGAGCAGTTCTTC.

The rearrangement joins TRBV7-3 to TRBJ2-7; D might be TRBD1 (5 bases). The CDR3 is made up of 13 amino acids. The germline V and J ends were trimmed by 11 bases and 7 bases, with 21 bases remaining between them. Germline CDR1 SGHTA, CDR2 FQGTGA. In DNA form, the CDR3 reads TGTGCCTGCGGACACGGATCTGTGGGGGAGCAGTACTTC. Translated: CACGHGSVGEQYF.

This clonotype came up a few times. Here the CDR3 reads CASSTPGTGSYEQYF. The CDR3 nucleotides read TGTGCCAGCAGCACCCCCGGGACAGGGAGCTACGAGCAGTACTTC. The V gene is TRBV7-9, the J gene TRBJ2-7; 9 bases line up with TRBD1. Germline trimming cut 5 bases from V and 3 bases from J; bases unmatched to any gene: 8. Germline V CDR1 and CDR2: SEHNR, FQNEAQ (reference sequence). The CDR3 runs 15 residues. Drawing the rest from reference TRBV7-9 and TRBJ2-7, the complete variable domain is DTGVSQNPRHKITKRGQNVTFRCDPISEHNRLYWYRQTLGQGPEFLTYFQNEAQLEKSRLLSDRFSAERPKGSFSTLEIQRTEQGDSAMYLCASSTPGTGSYEQYFGPGTRLTVT.